This entry describes one T cell receptor beta chain. This sample is drawn from a study of technical replicates of blood from a handful of donors. V was clipped by 0 bases and J by 4 bases, with 15 bases between them. CDR3 length: 17 residues. CDR1 and CDR2 (germline): SNHLY, FYNNEI. TCRdb's table, derived via immunoSEQ multiplex PCR, lists solely in-frame clones and lacks some. The profile shows about 93,000 clones, around 95% of them singletons. The sample was T cells isolated from PBMCs. The chain carries TRBV2 and TRBJ1-4; D may be TRBD1 (5 bases). This receptor was identified in a human donor in good health. The CDR3 nucleotides read TGTGCCAGCAGTGAAGCCTCGCCGGGGCGGGGTAATGAAAAACTGTTTTTT. Protein: CASSEASPGRGNEKLFF.